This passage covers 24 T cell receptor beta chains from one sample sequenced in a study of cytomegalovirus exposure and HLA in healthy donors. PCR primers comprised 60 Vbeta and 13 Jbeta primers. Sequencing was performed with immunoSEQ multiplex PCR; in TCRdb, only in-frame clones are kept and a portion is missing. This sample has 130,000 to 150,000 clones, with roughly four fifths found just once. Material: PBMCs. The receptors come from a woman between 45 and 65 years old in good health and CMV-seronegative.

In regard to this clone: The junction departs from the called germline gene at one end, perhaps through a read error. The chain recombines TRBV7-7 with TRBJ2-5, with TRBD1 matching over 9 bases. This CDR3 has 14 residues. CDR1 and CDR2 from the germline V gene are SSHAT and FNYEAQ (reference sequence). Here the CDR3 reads CASSLGGTGETQYF. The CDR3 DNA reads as TGTGCTAGCAGCCTGGGGGGGACAGGGGAGACCCAGTACTTC.

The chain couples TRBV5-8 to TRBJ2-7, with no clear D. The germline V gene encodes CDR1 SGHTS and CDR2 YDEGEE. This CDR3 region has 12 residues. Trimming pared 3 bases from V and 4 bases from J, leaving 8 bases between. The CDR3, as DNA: TGTGCCAGCAGCTCGACATTGTACGAGCAGTACTTC. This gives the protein CASSSTLYEQYF.

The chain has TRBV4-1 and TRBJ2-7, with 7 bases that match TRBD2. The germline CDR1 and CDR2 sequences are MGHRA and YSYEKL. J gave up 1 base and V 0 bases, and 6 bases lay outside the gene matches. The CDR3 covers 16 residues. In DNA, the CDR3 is TGCGCCAGCAGCCAAGATATTCTAGCGGAGTCCTACGAGCAGTACTTC. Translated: CASSQDILAESYEQYF.

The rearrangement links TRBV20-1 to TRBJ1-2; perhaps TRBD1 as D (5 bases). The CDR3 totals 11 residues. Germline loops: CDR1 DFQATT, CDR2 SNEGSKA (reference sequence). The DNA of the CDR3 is TGCACCGCTCGGGGGGGAACTACCTACACCTTC. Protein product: CTARGGTTYTF.

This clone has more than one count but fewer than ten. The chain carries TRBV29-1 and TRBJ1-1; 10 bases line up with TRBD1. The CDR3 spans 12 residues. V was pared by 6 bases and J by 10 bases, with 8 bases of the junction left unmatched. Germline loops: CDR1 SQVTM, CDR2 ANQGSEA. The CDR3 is CSVEQDRGVAFF. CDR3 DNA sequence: TGCAGCGTCGAGCAGGACAGGGGGGTAGCTTTCTTT.

The chain's CDR3 is CASSASGGVQETQYF. The CDR3 DNA follows: TGTGCCAGCAGCGCTAGCGGGGGGGTCCAAGAGACCCAGTACTTC. The J gene is TRBJ2-5, the V gene TRBV7-2, with 12 bases that match TRBD2. Germline V gene sequence: CDR1 SGHTA, CDR2 FQGNSA. The junction had 2 bases not matched to a gene; V was cut back by 5 bases and J by 1 base. CDR3 length equals 15 residues.

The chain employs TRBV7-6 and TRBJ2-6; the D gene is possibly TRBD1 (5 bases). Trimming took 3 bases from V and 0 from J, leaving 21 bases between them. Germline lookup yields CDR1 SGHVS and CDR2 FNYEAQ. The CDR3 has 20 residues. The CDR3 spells CASSFRAPSFAFSGANVLTF. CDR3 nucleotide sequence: TGTGCCAGCAGCTTCAGGGCCCCCAGTTTTGCTTTCTCTGGGGCCAACGTCCTGACTTTC.

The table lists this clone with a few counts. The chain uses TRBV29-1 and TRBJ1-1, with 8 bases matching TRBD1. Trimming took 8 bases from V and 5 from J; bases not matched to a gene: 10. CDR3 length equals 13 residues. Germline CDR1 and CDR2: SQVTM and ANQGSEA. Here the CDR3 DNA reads TGCAGCACCCGGACAGGGATGGAGACTGAAGCTTTCTTT. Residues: CSTRTGMETEAFF. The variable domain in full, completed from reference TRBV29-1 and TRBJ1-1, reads SAVISQKPSRDICQRGTSLTIQCQVDSQVTMMFWYRQQPGQSLTLIATANQGSEATYESGFVIDKFPISRPNLTFSTLTVSNMSPEDSSIYLCSTRTGMETEAFFGQGTRLTVV.

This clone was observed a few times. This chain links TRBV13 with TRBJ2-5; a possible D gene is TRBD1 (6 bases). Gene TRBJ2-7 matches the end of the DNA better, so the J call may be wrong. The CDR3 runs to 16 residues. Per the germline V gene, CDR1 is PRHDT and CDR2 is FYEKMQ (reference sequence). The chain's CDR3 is CASSLGGTSSSYEQYF. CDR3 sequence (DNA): TGTGCCAGCAGCTTAGGGGGGACAAGCAGCTCCTACGAGCAGTACTTC.

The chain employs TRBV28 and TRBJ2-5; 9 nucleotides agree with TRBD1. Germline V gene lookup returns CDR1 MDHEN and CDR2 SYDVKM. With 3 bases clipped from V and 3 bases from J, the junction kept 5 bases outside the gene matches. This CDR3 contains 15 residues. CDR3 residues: CASSFTGTGKETQYF. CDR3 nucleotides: TGTGCCAGCAGTTTCACCGGGACAGGGAAAGAGACCCAGTACTTC.

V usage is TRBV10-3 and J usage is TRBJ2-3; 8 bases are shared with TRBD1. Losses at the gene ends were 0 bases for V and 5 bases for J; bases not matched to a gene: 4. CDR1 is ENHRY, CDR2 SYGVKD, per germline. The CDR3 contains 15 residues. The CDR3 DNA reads TGTGCCATCAGTGAGTCGAATGGACAGGGAGATACGCAGTATTTT. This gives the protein CAISESNGQGDTQYF.

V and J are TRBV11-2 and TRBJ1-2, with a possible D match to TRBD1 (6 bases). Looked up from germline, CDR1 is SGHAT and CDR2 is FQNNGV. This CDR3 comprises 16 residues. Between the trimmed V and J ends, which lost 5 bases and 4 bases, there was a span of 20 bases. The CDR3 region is CASSRAMLGAAYGYTF. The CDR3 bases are TGTGCCAGCAGCCGAGCGATGTTGGGGGCGGCCTATGGCTACACCTTC.

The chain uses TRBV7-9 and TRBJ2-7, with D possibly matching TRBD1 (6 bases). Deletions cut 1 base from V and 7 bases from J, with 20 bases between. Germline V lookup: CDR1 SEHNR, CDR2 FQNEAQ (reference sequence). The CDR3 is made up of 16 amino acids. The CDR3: CASSLDASSLGGEQYF. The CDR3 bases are TGTGCCAGCAGCTTAGATGCCTCTAGCCTAGGGGGAGAGCAGTACTTC.

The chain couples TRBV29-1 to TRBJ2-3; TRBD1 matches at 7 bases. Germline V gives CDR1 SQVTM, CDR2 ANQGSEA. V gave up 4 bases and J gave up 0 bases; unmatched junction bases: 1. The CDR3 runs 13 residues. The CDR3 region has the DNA TGCAGCGTTGTGGGACAGAGCACAGATACGCAGTATTTT. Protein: CSVVGQSTDTQYF.

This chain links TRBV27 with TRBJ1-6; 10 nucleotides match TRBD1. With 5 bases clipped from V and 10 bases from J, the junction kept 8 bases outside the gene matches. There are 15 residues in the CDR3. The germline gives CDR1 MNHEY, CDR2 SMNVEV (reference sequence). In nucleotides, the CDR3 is TGTGCCAGCAGTCCACAGGACAGGGGGTTGTCACCCCTCCACTTT. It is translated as CASSPQDRGLSPLHF.

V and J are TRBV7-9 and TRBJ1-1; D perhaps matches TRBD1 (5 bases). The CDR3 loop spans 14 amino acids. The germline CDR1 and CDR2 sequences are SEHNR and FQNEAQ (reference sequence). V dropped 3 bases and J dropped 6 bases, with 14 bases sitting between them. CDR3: CASSFQGGLAEAFF. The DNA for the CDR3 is TGTGCCAGCAGCTTCCAGGGCGGATTGGCTGAAGCTTTCTTT.

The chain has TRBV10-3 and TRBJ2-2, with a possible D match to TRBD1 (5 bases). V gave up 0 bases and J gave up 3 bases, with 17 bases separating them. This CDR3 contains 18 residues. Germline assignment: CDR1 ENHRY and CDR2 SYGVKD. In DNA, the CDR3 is TGTGCCATCAGTGAGTCAGGGGCAATCGGACCTGACACCGGGGAGCTGTTTTTT. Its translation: CAISESGAIGPDTGELFF.

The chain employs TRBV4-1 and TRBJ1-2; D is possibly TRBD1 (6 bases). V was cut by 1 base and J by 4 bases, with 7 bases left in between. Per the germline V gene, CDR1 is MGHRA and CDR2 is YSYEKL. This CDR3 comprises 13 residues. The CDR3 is CASSQVDSYGYTF. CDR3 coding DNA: TGCGCCAGCAGCCAAGTGGACAGCTATGGCTACACCTTC.

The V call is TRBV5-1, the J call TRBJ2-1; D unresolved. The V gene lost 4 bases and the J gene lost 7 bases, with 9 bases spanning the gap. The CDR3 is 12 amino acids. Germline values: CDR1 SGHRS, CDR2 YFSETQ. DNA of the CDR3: TGCGCCAGCAGCCGCGTATCGAATGAGCAGTTCTTC. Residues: CASSRVSNEQFF.

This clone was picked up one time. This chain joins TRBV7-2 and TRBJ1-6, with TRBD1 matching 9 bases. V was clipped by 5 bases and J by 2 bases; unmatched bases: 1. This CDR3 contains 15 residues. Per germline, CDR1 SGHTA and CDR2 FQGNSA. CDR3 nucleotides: TGTGCCAGCAGCGGGGACAGGGCCTATAATTCACCCCTCCACTTT. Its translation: CASSGDRAYNSPLHF.

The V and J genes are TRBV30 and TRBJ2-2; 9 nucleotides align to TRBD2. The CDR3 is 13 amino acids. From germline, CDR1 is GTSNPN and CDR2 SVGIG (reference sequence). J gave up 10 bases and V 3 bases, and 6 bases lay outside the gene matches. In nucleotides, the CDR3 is TGTGCCTGGAGCAAACTAGCGGGTTTGGAGCTGTTTTTT. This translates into CAWSKLAGLELFF.

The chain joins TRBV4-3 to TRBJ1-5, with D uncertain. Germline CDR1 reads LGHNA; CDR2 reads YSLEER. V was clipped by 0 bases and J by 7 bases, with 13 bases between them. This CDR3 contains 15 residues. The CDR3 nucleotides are TGCGCCAGCAGCCAAGATCGTTCCTGGCGGCAGCCCCAGCATTTT. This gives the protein CASSQDRSWRQPQHF.

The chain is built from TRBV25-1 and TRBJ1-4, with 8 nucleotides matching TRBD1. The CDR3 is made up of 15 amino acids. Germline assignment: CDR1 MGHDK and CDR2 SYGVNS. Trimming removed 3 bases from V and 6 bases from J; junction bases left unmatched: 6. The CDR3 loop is CASSDTGGGDEKLFF. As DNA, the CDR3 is TGTGCCAGCAGTGATACAGGGGGTGGTGATGAAAAACTGTTTTTT.

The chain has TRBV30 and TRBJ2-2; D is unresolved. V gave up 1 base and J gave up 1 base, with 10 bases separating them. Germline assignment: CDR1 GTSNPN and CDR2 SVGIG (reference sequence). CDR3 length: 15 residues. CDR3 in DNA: TGTGCCTGGAGTGGCCCTAATCTGAACACCGGGGAGCTGTTTTTT. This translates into CAWSGPNLNTGELFF.